Included here is one T cell receptor (beta chain) sequence, with context. What it binds is unknown. This entry comes from a study of PD-1 blockade in classical Hodgkin lymphoma. Every single patient, without exception, relapsed after autologous stem cell transplantation, and brentuximab vedotin exposure varied. Relapsed/refractory classical Hodgkin lymphoma patients had complete, partial or progressive responses. Only in-frame clones appear in the TCRdb table, and some are missing; sequencing was by immunoSEQ multiplex PCR. This sample has over 15,000 clones, with more than 75% found just once. The CDR3 totals 13 residues. Trimming shortened V by 4 bases and J by 8 bases, and 15 bases separated the two germline ends. Per the germline V gene, CDR1 is SGHRS and CDR2 is YFSETQ. Study conclusions and caveats: Diversity in CD4+ TCRs, unlike that measured in CD8+ TCRs, had risen significantly by C4D1.

V and J are TRBV5-1 and TRBJ1-2, with a possible D match to TRBD1 (6 bases). The input for sequencing was peripheral blood mononuclear cells (PBMCs), taken before the second cycle of nivolumab. This receptor was obtained from a human donor with classical Hodgkin lymphoma. Here the CDR3 DNA reads TGCGCCAGCAGCGTACCTTCGACAGGCGGCTACACCTTC. It encodes CASSVPSTGGYTF.